The 14 T cell receptor beta chains below all came from one sample that was sequenced in a study of beta chain features in type 1 diabetes. Regarding the study as a whole: People with Type 1 diabetes carried modestly yet significantly shorter TCRB CDR3s in all four CD4+ subsets.

No antigens are known for them. Every bit of the isolated RNA underwent reverse transcription, so sequencing read expressed TCRB transcripts. Profiled with immunoSEQ multiplex PCR; TCRdb holds only in-frame clones, not every one. The data show 200,000 to 300,000 clones, approximately 15% seen once. Sequenced material: naive CD4+ T cells from blood. The receptors come from a man aged 25-40 years with type 1 diabetes.

The rearrangement joins TRBV4-1 to TRBJ2-2, with TRBD2 matching over 12 bases. CDR3 size: 17 residues. Germline V lookup: CDR1 MGHRA, CDR2 YSYEKL. Trimming removed 3 bases from V and 3 bases from J; junction bases left unmatched: 5. The CDR3 is CASSHEGLAGYTGELFF. In DNA, the CDR3 is TGCGCCAGCAGCCACGAGGGACTAGCGGGCTACACCGGGGAGCTGTTTTTT.

This clone was counted only a few times. The chain is built from TRBV5-1 and TRBJ2-3; D is possibly TRBD2 (7 bases). From germline, CDR1 is SGHRS and CDR2 YFSETQ. Between the trimmed V and J ends, which lost 4 bases and 3 bases, there was a span of 15 bases. The CDR3 runs 15 residues. CDR3 nucleotide sequence: TGCGCCAGCAGCGCCAAGGGGGGGCAAACAGATACGCAGTATTTT. Residues: CASSAKGGQTDTQYF.

CDR3 sequence reads: CASSSRTGEEGYEQYF. The CDR3 nucleotides read TGTGCCAGCAGCTCTCGGACAGGGGAAGAGGGCTACGAGCAGTACTTC. The chain couples TRBV7-9 to TRBJ2-7; 9 bases map to TRBD1. Losses at the gene ends were 4 bases for V and 3 bases for J; bases not matched to a gene: 10. This CDR3 spans 16 amino acids. The V gene's germline CDR1 is SEHNR and CDR2 FQNEAQ (reference sequence).

The chain couples TRBV27 to TRBJ1-1; tentative D call: TRBD1 (5 bases). The CDR3 sequence is 15 residues long. The ends were cut back, 1 base at V and 5 bases at J, with 14 bases in the middle. Per the germline V gene, CDR1 is MNHEY and CDR2 is SMNVEV (reference sequence). The CDR3 coding sequence is TGTGCCAGCAGTTTATTTCCAGGGTGGGATACTGAAGCTTTCTTT. It yields the protein CASSLFPGWDTEAFF.

This clone has only a few counts. V gene TRBV5-1 combines with J gene TRBJ2-7, with 7 bases aligning to TRBD1. V was pared by 6 bases and J by 3 bases, with 3 bases of the junction left unmatched. CDR3 length equals 12 residues. Germline V lookup: CDR1 SGHRS, CDR2 YFSETQ. The CDR3 DNA reads as TGCGCCAGCACCCCAGGGGGCTACGAGCAGTACTTC. This encodes CASTPGGYEQYF.

This clone has more than one count but fewer than ten. The chain links TRBV29-1 to TRBJ2-5, with D tentatively TRBD1 (6 bases). The germline V and J ends were trimmed by 5 bases and 4 bases, with 14 bases remaining between them. CDR3 size: 13 residues. Germline lookup yields CDR1 SQVTM and CDR2 ANQGSEA. The CDR3, as DNA: TGCAGCGTTCCTACAGGGTGGTTAGAGACCCAGTACTTC. Translation: CSVPTGWLETQYF. The entire variable domain, with the rest obtained from reference TRBV29-1 and TRBJ2-5, is as follows: SAVISQKPSRDICQRGTSLTIQCQVDSQVTMMFWYRQQPGQSLTLIATANQGSEATYESGFVIDKFPISRPNLTFSTLTVSNMSPEDSSIYLCSVPTGWLETQYFGPGTRLLVL.

This clone showed up just a few times. CDR3 residues: CASSQVGGTSSYNEQFF. DNA for the CDR3: TGTGCCAGCAGCCAAGTCGGGGGGACTAGCTCCTACAATGAGCAGTTCTTC. The chain combines TRBV14 with TRBJ2-1, with 8 nucleotides matching TRBD2. The CDR3 runs 17 residues. V dropped 1 base and J dropped 0; count of bases not matched to a gene: 5. The germline V gene encodes CDR1 SGHDN and CDR2 FVKESK.

In this sample, this clone turned up a few times. This rearrangement joins TRBV25-1 to TRBJ2-7; 9 nucleotides align to TRBD1. This CDR3 is 16 amino acids long. V shed 6 bases and J 4 bases; nucleotides not matched to a gene: 13. Germline V lookup: CDR1 MGHDK, CDR2 SYGVNS. CDR3 in amino acids: CASSALTGTGSYEQYF. In nucleotides, the CDR3 is TGTGCCAGCAGCGCCCTCACAGGGACAGGGAGTTACGAGCAGTACTTC.

This clone turned up a few times. The gene calls are TRBV7-9 and TRBJ1-1; no clear D. Trimming left V 5 bases short and J 8 bases short, with 9 bases between. The CDR3 length is 11 residues. Germline-derived CDR1 and CDR2 are SEHNR and FQNEAQ (reference sequence). CDR3 amino acids: CASSRVQEAFF. DNA for the CDR3: TGTGCCAGCAGCCGGGTTCAAGAAGCTTTCTTT. The full variable domain, with the rest looked up from reference TRBV7-9 and TRBJ1-1, is DTGVSQNPRHKITKRGQNVTFRCDPISEHNRLYWYRQTLGQGPEFLTYFQNEAQLEKSRLLSDRFSAERPKGSFSTLEIQRTEQGDSAMYLCASSRVQEAFFGQGTRLTVV.

The V gene is TRBV7-6, the J gene TRBJ1-2, with D possibly TRBD1 on 5 matching bases. The CDR3 covers 14 residues. CDR1 is SGHVS, CDR2 FNYEAQ, per germline. Between the trimmed V and J ends, which lost 2 bases and 2 bases, there was a span of 9 bases. The CDR3 region has the DNA TGTGCCAGCAGCTTAAGGCAGGGCAACTATGGCTACACCTTC. This encodes CASSLRQGNYGYTF.

This clone was observed a handful of times. V and J are TRBV15 and TRBJ1-4; D is perhaps TRBD1 (5 bases). Germline CDR1 LNHNV, CDR2 YYDKDF (reference sequence). The CDR3 runs 15 residues. The germline V and J ends were trimmed by 5 bases and 8 bases, with 18 bases remaining between them. The CDR3 sequence is CATSGRTSDGEKLFF. CDR3 DNA: TGTGCCACCAGCGGACGGACAAGCGACGGGGAAAAACTGTTTTTT.

This clone occurred a few times. V usage is TRBV30 and J usage is TRBJ2-1; 7 nucleotides match TRBD1. Per the germline V gene, CDR1 is GTSNPN and CDR2 is SVGIG (reference sequence). Trimming at V came to 2 bases and at J to 9 bases, leaving 7 bases not matched to a gene. The CDR3 sequence is 13 residues long. CDR3 sequence reads: CAWSSTGFGEQFF. The CDR3 DNA is TGTGCCTGGAGTTCGACAGGGTTCGGTGAGCAGTTCTTC.

V gene TRBV21-1 combines with J gene TRBJ2-1; the table's D call of TRBD1 was not tested on the DNA. TRBV21-1 is a recognized pseudogene. This CDR3 region has 20 residues. CDR3 sequence reads: CASSLRRQRIDLGSYNEQFF. DNA of the CDR3: TGTGCCAGCAGCCTTCGCCGACAGCGCATAGATCTAGGCTCCTACAATGAGCAGTTCTTC.

The rearrangement links TRBV9 to TRBJ2-5, with 14 bases fitting TRBD2. The CDR3 totals 16 residues. Germline V lookup: CDR1 SGDLS, CDR2 YYNGEE. After removal of 2 bases from V and 5 bases from J, the junction contained 5 bases not matched to a gene. The CDR3 nucleotides read TGTGCCAGCAGCGTCGGGACTAGCGGGGGCATGGAGACCCAGTACTTC. As protein: CASSVGTSGGMETQYF.